This TCR beta chain emerged from a study of blood T cell repertoires in COVID-19. As for the study in general: PBMCs, B-cell-depleted T cells, or T cells provided the cDNA or gDNA that made up the material.

The CDR3 sequence is 18 residues long. CDR1 and CDR2 from the germline V gene are LNHNV and YYDKDF (reference sequence). Trimming left V 2 bases short and J 0 bases short, with 16 bases between. Sequencing was performed with immunoSEQ multiplex PCR; in TCRdb, only in-frame clones are kept and a portion is missing. Here the sample spans 55,000 to 85,000 clones, 88% being singletons. This TCR came from a human donor in a cohort sampled during active COVID-19. The chain combines TRBV15 with TRBJ2-2, with a weak D call TRBD2 (6 bases). The sequenced material came from peripheral blood. CDR3 residues: CATSRPLGRDPNTGELFF. CDR3 DNA sequence: TGTGCCACCAGCAGACCCTTAGGGCGGGATCCGAACACCGGGGAGCTGTTTTTT.